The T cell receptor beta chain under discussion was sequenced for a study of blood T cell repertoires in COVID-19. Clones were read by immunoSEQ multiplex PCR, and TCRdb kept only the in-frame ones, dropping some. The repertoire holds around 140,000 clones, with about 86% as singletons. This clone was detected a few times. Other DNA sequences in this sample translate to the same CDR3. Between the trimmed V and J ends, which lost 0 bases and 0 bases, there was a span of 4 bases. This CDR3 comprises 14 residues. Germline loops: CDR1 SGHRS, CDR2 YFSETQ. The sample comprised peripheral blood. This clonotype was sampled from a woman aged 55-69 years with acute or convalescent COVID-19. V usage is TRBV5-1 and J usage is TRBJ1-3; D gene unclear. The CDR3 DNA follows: TGCGCCAGCAGCTTGGCAGGCTCTGGAAACACCATATATTTT. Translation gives CASSLAGSGNTIYF.